This T cell receptor (beta chain) comes out of a study of vaccination and CD4 T cells after COVID-19. Treatment: roughly 10-day PBMC culture with coronavirus spike peptide pools or control peptides (ViraFEST assay). According to the study, CD4+ T cells from the unexposed donor were gathered ahead of the COVID-19 pandemic (2011-2018). The study sequenced cultured CD4+ T cell DNA using the Oncomine TCR Beta short-read assay. Using the QIAamp micro DNA kit, genomic DNA was extracted from the CD4+ T cells that had been cultured. TCRdb used MiXCR to reprocess the PCR reads, holding one entry per CDR3 protein. The data hold some 10,000 distinct CDR3 sequences, with about 60% observed a single time. CDR3 length equals 16 residues. Germline V gives CDR1 MNHEY, CDR2 SVGAGI. Trimming cost V 2 bases and J 10 bases, with 22 bases left between them. As for this clonotype: Its target is not known.

The sample was CD4+ T cells from blood, cultured in vitro. This receptor was taken from a human donor in good health. This chain joins TRBV6-5 and TRBJ2-3, with D maybe TRBD1 (5 bases). DNA of the CDR3: TGTGCCAGCAGTTACACGTGGGGCGCGCGTGAGTTCGCGCAGTATTTT. This encodes CASSYTWGAREFAQYF.